Listed here are 21 T cell receptor beta chains from one sample, sequenced in a study of cytomegalovirus exposure and HLA in healthy donors. Primers for the PCR totalled 60 Vbeta and 13 Jbeta. TCRdb's table, derived via immunoSEQ multiplex PCR, lists solely in-frame clones and lacks some. The table lists under 200,000 clones, roughly 77% of them singletons, with approximately 0.4% in the top ten. Sequences were obtained from PBMCs. All receptors derive from a male donor in good health and CMV-seropositive.

The chain has TRBV2 and TRBJ1-5; maybe TRBD1 (5 bases). CDR1 and CDR2 from the germline V gene are SNHLY and FYNNEI. This CDR3 contains 13 residues. The germline V and J ends were trimmed by 8 bases and 4 bases, with 12 bases remaining between them. The CDR3 sequence is CASGGGINQPQHF. CDR3 in DNA: TGTGCCAGCGGGGGGGGGATAAATCAGCCCCAGCATTTT.

This chain uses TRBV7-3 with TRBJ1-5; possibly TRBD1 for D (6 bases). The CDR3 contains 13 residues. Trimming left V 2 bases short and J 6 bases short, with 8 bases between. Germline V lookup: CDR1 SGHTA, CDR2 FQGTGA. CDR3 in amino acids: CASSLSQGQPQHF. The CDR3 DNA is TGTGCCAGCAGCTTATCACAGGGTCAGCCCCAGCATTTT. Drawing the rest from reference TRBV7-3 and TRBJ1-5, the complete variable domain is GAGVSQTPSNKVTEKGKYVELRCDPISGHTALYWYRQSLGQGPEFLIYFQGTGAADDSGLPNDRFFAVRPEGSVSTLKIQRTERGDSAVYLCASSLSQGQPQHFGDGTRLSIL.

V gene TRBV4-1 combines with J gene TRBJ2-3; 10 bases map to TRBD2. Germline-derived CDR1 and CDR2 are MGHRA and YSYEKL. The CDR3 sequence is 16 residues long. V dropped 0 bases and J dropped 4; count of bases not matched to a gene: 4. DNA for the CDR3: TGCGCCAGCAGCCAAGATCCTAGCGGGAGATCAGATACGCAGTATTTT. This sequence encodes CASSQDPSGRSDTQYF.

The V and J genes are TRBV7-9 and TRBJ1-2; D is ambiguous. The V end lost 7 bases, the J end lost 7 bases, and 13 bases lay between the germline ends. Germline CDR1 and CDR2: SEHNR and FQNEAQ (reference sequence). The CDR3 sequence is 12 residues long. CDR3 in amino acids: CASNKDGIGYTF. The CDR3 nucleotides read TGTGCCAGCAACAAGGACGGGATTGGCTACACCTTC.

This clone was observed a few times. The chain carries TRBV6-4 and TRBJ2-7; D gene ambiguous. The ends were cut back, 2 bases at V and 6 bases at J, with 11 bases in the middle. Germline V gives CDR1 MRHNA, CDR2 SNTAGT. CDR3 size: 13 residues. CDR3 amino acids: CASSDSDGSEQYF. The CDR3 DNA is TGTGCCAGCAGTGACAGTGACGGGTCCGAGCAGTACTTC.

The chain links TRBV27 to TRBJ2-1; D possibly corresponds to TRBD2 (6 bases). The CDR3 runs 22 residues. Germline assignment: CDR1 MNHEY and CDR2 SMNVEV (reference sequence). V lost 0 bases and J 4 bases, leaving 31 bases between the germline ends. The CDR3 DNA reads as TGTGCCAGCAGTTTATCTAGATTTGGCCGGGACTCCTATGGTCCTAGGTACAATGAGCAGTTCTTC. Protein product: CASSLSRFGRDSYGPRYNEQFF.

This clone was detected only once. A read error may account for a junction end that differs from germline. J is TRBJ1-4 and V is TRBV7-9; D unclear. Germline CDR1 reads SEHNR; CDR2 reads FQNEAQ (reference sequence). This CDR3 contains 13 residues. The CDR3 DNA reads as TGTTCCAGCAGCTTAGGAGAAGCTGAAAAACTGTTTTTT. As protein: CSSSLGEAEKLFF. The full variable domain, its missing parts supplied by reference TRBV7-9 and TRBJ1-4, is DTGVSQNPRHKITKRGQNVTFRCDPISEHNRLYWYRQTLGQGPEFLTYFQNEAQLEKSRLLSDRFSAERPKGSFSTLEIQRTEQGDSAMYLCSSSLGEAEKLFFGSGTQLSVL.

This rearrangement joins TRBV2 to TRBJ1-5; 11 bases are a match to TRBD1. The V gene end was trimmed by 7 bases and the J gene end by 1 base; junction bases not matched to a gene: 9. Germline V gives CDR1 SNHLY, CDR2 FYNNEI. The CDR3 is 17 amino acids. The DNA of the CDR3 is TGTGCCAGCAAGTCCGGACAGGGGGCGCGAAGCAATCAGCCCCAGCATTTT. Its translation: CASKSGQGARSNQPQHF.

This chain connects TRBV19 to TRBJ1-2; 7 bases are a match to TRBD1. V dropped 3 bases and J dropped 5; count of bases not matched to a gene: 18. The CDR3 extends over 18 amino acids. Germline CDR1 reads LNHDA; CDR2 reads SQIVND (reference sequence). CDR3 DNA sequence: TGTGCCAGTAGTATTTTGTTAACCGGGACAGTCACTCGGTATGGCTACACCTTC. Translation gives CASSILLTGTVTRYGYTF. Full variable domain (outside the CDR3, taken from reference TRBV19 and TRBJ1-2): DGGITQSPKYLFRKEGQNVTLSCEQNLNHDAMYWYRQDPGQGLRLIYYSQIVNDFQKGDIAEGYSVSREKKESFPLTVTSAQKNPTAFYLCASSILLTGTVTRYGYTFGSGTRLTVV.

This chain links TRBV18 with TRBJ2-1, with D unresolved. The CDR3 covers 14 residues. Between the trimmed V and J ends, which lost 0 bases and 8 bases, there was a span of 11 bases. Germline V gene lookup returns CDR1 KGHSH and CDR2 LQKENI. CDR3 loop: CASSPPTTRDEQFF. The CDR3 coding sequence is TGTGCCAGCTCACCACCGACGACTCGCGATGAGCAGTTCTTC.

The V and J genes are TRBV15 and TRBJ2-3, with D unresolved. With 0 bases removed from V and 7 bases from J, the gap between germline ends came to 5 bases. Per the germline V gene, CDR1 is LNHNV and CDR2 is YYDKDF (reference sequence). This CDR3 region has 12 residues. CDR3 nucleotides: TGTGCCACCAGCAGAGATTCATATACGCAGTATTTT. Protein: CATSRDSYTQYF.

Of note for this clone: At one end the junction does not follow the germline gene, possibly because of a read error. V gene TRBV5-6 combines with J gene TRBJ1-2; maybe TRBD1 (6 bases). Germline V gene data show CDR1 as SGHDT and CDR2 as YYEEEE. The length of the CDR3 is 16 residues. The CDR3 reads CASSLEGQRHIYGYTF. As DNA, the CDR3 is TGTGCCAGCAGTTTGGAAGGACAGCGACATATCTATGGCTACACCTTC.

This sequence joins TRBV18 and TRBJ2-3, with D perhaps matching TRBD2 (5 bases). The CDR3 covers 15 residues. CDR1 is KGHSH and CDR2 is LQKENI in the germline V gene. V was trimmed by 3 bases and J by 2 bases, leaving 12 bases between them. The CDR3 reads CASSPGSGVTDTQYF. As DNA, the CDR3 is TGTGCCAGCTCACCGGGAAGCGGAGTCACAGATACGCAGTATTTT.

The chain has TRBV5-4 and TRBJ1-3; 8 nucleotides match TRBD1. The CDR3 spans 16 residues. Germline V gene sequence: CDR1 SGHNT, CDR2 YYREEE (reference sequence). V lost 2 bases, J lost 0 bases, and 4 bases stayed unmatched. CDR3 in amino acids: CASSFLDRASGNTIYF. DNA of the CDR3: TGTGCCAGCAGCTTTCTGGACAGGGCCTCTGGAAACACCATATATTTT.

In this sample, this clone turned up once. This sequence joins TRBV4-3 and TRBJ2-7, with 9 bases aligning to TRBD1. This CDR3 is built from 17 residues. The V gene's germline CDR1 is LGHNA and CDR2 YSLEER. V trimming: 4 bases; J trimming: 0 bases; junction bases outside the gene matches: 10. CDR3 sequence (DNA): TGCGCCAGCAGCCCTGCCACCGGGACAGGGAACTCCTACGAGCAGTACTTC. Residues: CASSPATGTGNSYEQYF.

About this clone: Within the sample, other DNA sequences also encode this same CDR3. This sequence joins TRBV11-2 and TRBJ1-2, with a possible D match to TRBD1 (6 bases). Germline CDR1 reads SGHAT; CDR2 reads FQNNGV. The CDR3 sequence is 14 residues long. V lost 1 base and J lost 5, with 11 bases in between. The CDR3 DNA is TGTGCCAGCAGCTTAGCTGGGGGCCGGTATGGCTACACCTTC. Amino acid sequence: CASSLAGGRYGYTF.

The sample holds a few counts of this clone. This sequence joins TRBV10-3 and TRBJ2-2; D might be TRBD2 (6 bases). Trimming left V 6 bases short and J 2 bases short, with 13 bases between. Germline CDR1 and CDR2: ENHRY and SYGVKD. The CDR3 runs 15 residues. CDR3 sequence: CAIRMGGDNTGELFF. The DNA for the CDR3 is TGTGCCATCAGGATGGGGGGTGATAACACCGGGGAGCTGTTTTTT.

The genes are TRBV6-4 and TRBJ2-1; 11 nucleotides match TRBD2. From germline, CDR1 is MRHNA and CDR2 SNTAGT. CDR3 length: 16 amino acids. The ends lost 6 bases at V and 0 bases at J; junction bases unmatched: 4. CDR3 in DNA: TGTGCCAGCAGCGAGACTAGCGGGGACTCCTACAATGAGCAGTTCTTC. Encoded protein: CASSETSGDSYNEQFF.

This clone was counted once. This chain joins TRBV9 and TRBJ2-5; 9 bases are a match to TRBD1. The V and J ends lost 0 bases and 2 bases, in that order; junction bases with no gene match: 5. The germline V gene has CDR1 SGDLS and CDR2 YYNGEE. The CDR3 is 16 amino acids. The CDR3 reads CASSVAVGQGQETQYF. The CDR3 DNA follows: TGTGCCAGCAGCGTAGCTGTTGGACAGGGGCAAGAGACCCAGTACTTC.

The J gene is TRBJ1-4, the V gene TRBV27, with D possibly being TRBD1 (6 bases). Between the trimmed V and J ends, which lost 4 bases and 2 bases, there was a span of 17 bases. The CDR3 contains 17 residues. The V gene's germline CDR1 is MNHEY and CDR2 SMNVEV (reference sequence). CDR3 nucleotides: TGTGCCAGCAGTTCTCCAGGGGCATCGGTTACTAATGAAAAACTGTTTTTT. It yields the protein CASSSPGASVTNEKLFF.

This clone was recorded a few times. The rearrangement links TRBV9 to TRBJ2-1; 7 bases fit TRBD2. The CDR3 runs to 16 residues. The junction had 13 bases not matched to a gene; V was cut back by 5 bases and J by 5 bases. Germline loops: CDR1 SGDLS, CDR2 YYNGEE. DNA of the CDR3: TGTGCCAGCAGACCAATCGGCGGGGCGGGGGACAATGAGCAGTTCTTC. It specifies CASRPIGGAGDNEQFF.